The clone carrying this T cell receptor (beta chain) was seen a single time. Sequencing of TCR beta was performed on blood CD8+ and CD4+ T cells. TEMRA cells were FACS-enriched and CD8+ and CD4+ T cells negatively isolated. This entry is derived from a study of CD8 T cells in Susac syndrome. An amount of RNA that ranged from roughly 0.5 to 1 ug was reverse transcribed with random hexamers. TCRdb analysed the immunoSEQ multiplex PCR reads with MiXCR anew, one entry per CDR3 protein. The table records hundreds of thousands of distinct CDR3 sequences, 85% of them present only once. The sequence was collected from a human donor with multiple sclerosis. The sequenced sample was CD8+ T cells from PBMCs.

Here the CDR3 reads CASRGGMGSYNEQFF. The CDR3 nucleotides are TGTGCCAGCAGGGGCGGGATGGGGTCCTACAATGAGCAGTTCTTC. The chain is built from TRBV6-5 and TRBJ2-1; D is possibly TRBD2 (6 bases). This CDR3 has 15 amino acids. Trimming stripped 6 bases from V and 1 base from J, with 13 bases between. Germline V CDR1 and CDR2: MNHEY, SVGAGI.